These 8 T cell receptor beta chains came from one sample sequenced in a study of blood T cell repertoires in COVID-19. Assay: immunoSEQ multiplex PCR; the TCRdb copy retains only in-frame clones and omits some. The sample holds under 300,000 clones; roughly 87% are singletons and the top ten take more than 5%. The sequenced sample consisted of PBMCs or T cells enriched from blood (not recorded which). These receptors were obtained from a woman aged 30 to 39 with acute COVID-19.

This clone was seen only once. The J gene is TRBJ1-2, the V gene TRBV27; D is uncertain. The CDR3 loop spans 13 amino acids. Trimming took 3 bases from V and 2 from J, leaving 7 bases between them. The germline V gene has CDR1 MNHEY and CDR2 SMNVEV (reference sequence). The CDR3 reads CASSFGVNYGYTF. CDR3 DNA: TGTGCCAGCAGTTTCGGGGTAAACTATGGCTACACCTTC.

J is TRBJ2-7 and V is TRBV3-1 (or the pseudogene TRBV3-2); 9 bases match TRBD2. The CDR3 totals 15 residues. CDR1 and CDR2 from the germline V gene are LGHDT and YNNKEL (reference sequence). Trimming cost V 9 bases and J 3 bases; bases outside gene matches: 12. The CDR3 bases are TGTGCCAGTGGGGTACTAGCGGGCAGAAGCTACGAGCAGTACTTC. It codes for CASGVLAGRSYEQYF.

The rearrangement uses TRBV4-1 and TRBJ2-7; 10 bases are shared with TRBD1. J was trimmed by 7 bases and V by 0 bases; bases with no gene match: 9. Germline CDR1 and CDR2: MGHRA and YSYEKL. The CDR3 is 16 residues long. The CDR3 protein is CASSQDFRTGGGEQYF. CDR3 coding DNA: TGCGCCAGCAGCCAAGATTTCCGGACAGGGGGAGGGGAGCAGTACTTC.

The rearrangement links TRBV5-1 to TRBJ2-5, with 10 bases fitting TRBD2. The CDR3 runs 14 residues. J gave up 4 bases and V 4 bases, and 4 bases lay outside the gene matches. Germline CDR1 reads SGHRS; CDR2 reads YFSETQ. The CDR3 loop is CASSLAGAIETQYF. In DNA form, the CDR3 reads TGCGCCAGCAGCCTAGCGGGAGCAATAGAGACCCAGTACTTC.

The chain joins TRBV12-3 or TRBV12-4 to TRBJ2-2; TRBD1 agrees at 7 bases. The trim removed 6 bases at V and 6 bases at J, leaving 4 bases unmatched. The CDR3 contains 13 residues. In nucleotides, the CDR3 is TGTGCCAGCAGCTTTGACAGGGCCGGGGAGCTGTTTTTT. Its translation: CASSFDRAGELFF.

The CDR3 coding sequence is TGTGCCAGCAGTGAATTGCGGGGGGCGGGGACCGAGACCCAGTACTTC. Amino acid sequence: CASSELRGAGTETQYF. This chain links TRBV2 with TRBJ2-5, with 8 bases that match TRBD2. The CDR3 has 16 amino acids. J gave up 5 bases and V 2 bases, and 10 bases lay outside the gene matches. The germline CDR1 and CDR2 sequences are SNHLY and FYNNEI. Full variable domain (rest looked up from reference TRBV2 and TRBJ2-5): EPEVTQTPSHQVTQMGQEVILRCVPISNHLYFYWYRQILGQKVEFLVSFYNNEISEKSEIFDDQFSVERPDGSNFTLKIRSTKLEDSAMYFCASSELRGAGTETQYFGPGTRLLVL.

This clone was found once. This chain connects TRBV28 to TRBJ1-1; unclear D gene. Trimming took off 3 bases at V and 1 base at J, with 6 bases between the two ends. The CDR3 length is 13 residues. CDR1 is MDHEN and CDR2 is SYDVKM in the germline V gene. The CDR3 spells CASSFPSNTEAFF. CDR3 nucleotides: TGTGCCAGCAGTTTCCCTTCGAACACTGAAGCTTTCTTT.

The chain carries TRBV4-1 and TRBJ2-7; 8 positions agree with TRBD1. The CDR3 spans 15 residues. Losses at the gene ends were 4 bases for V and 5 bases for J; bases not matched to a gene: 10. CDR1 is MGHRA and CDR2 is YSYEKL in the germline V gene. The CDR3 bases are TGCGCCAGCAGCCTCTACCAGGACAGGGACGACGAGCAGTACTTC. This translates into CASSLYQDRDDEQYF.